The present entry profiles one TCR beta chain with its context. The data are from a study of neurological immune-mediated disorders. Germline CDR1 is SNHLY and CDR2 is FYNNEI. This CDR3 is built from 17 residues. V gave up 5 bases and J gave up 2 bases; unmatched junction bases: 11. 5'RACE employing 10-nucleotide random UMIs yielded the cDNA. TCRdb re-derived calls from the 5' RACE reads in MiXCR, one entry per CDR3 protein. The sample shows about 66,000 distinct CDR3 sequences, 4.5% of them seen only once. This TCR came from a man aged 30 to 45 with multiple sclerosis. The specimen was PBMCs. V gene TRBV2 combines with J gene TRBJ2-3, with 9 positions matching TRBD2. The CDR3 region has the DNA TGTGCCAGCAGTCCCATCGGGACTAGCACCTCCACAGATACGCAGTATTTT. Its protein product is CASSPIGTSTSTDTQYF.